One sample yielded the 31 T cell receptor beta chains listed below, sequenced in a study of cytomegalovirus exposure and HLA in healthy donors. The primer mix had 60 Vbeta and 13 Jbeta primers. Libraries were prepared by immunoSEQ multiplex PCR; TCRdb keeps only in-frame clonotypes and omits some of them. The sample lists some 120,000 clones; approximately 10% were seen once. The sample comprised PBMCs. These receptors originate from a woman aged 18-29 years in good health and CMV-seropositive.

The rearrangement links TRBV6-1 to TRBJ1-1; TRBD1 agrees at 9 bases. CDR1 and CDR2 (germline): MNHNS, SASEGT. V lost 2 bases, J lost 6 bases, and 4 bases stayed unmatched. The CDR3 has 14 residues. CDR3 amino acids: CASSEKDRGAEAFF. The CDR3 DNA reads TGTGCCAGCAGTGAAAAGGACAGGGGTGCTGAAGCTTTCTTT.

This clone has a handful of counts. J is TRBJ2-6 and V is TRBV5-4; D is uncertain. The CDR3 spans 16 residues. The germline CDR1 and CDR2 sequences are SGHNT and YYREEE (reference sequence). V shed 1 base and J shed 0 bases, with 8 bases lying between them. CDR3 loop: CASSLSTGSGANVLTF. As DNA, the CDR3 is TGTGCCAGCAGCTTGTCGACTGGCTCTGGGGCCAACGTCCTGACTTTC.

This clone was seen a few times. This chain links TRBV7-3 with TRBJ2-1; 8 nucleotides match TRBD2. CDR1 SGHTA and CDR2 FQGTGA come from the germline V gene. The CDR3 is made up of 14 amino acids. V lost 0 bases and J lost 8; bases outside the gene matches: 3. This CDR3 is CASSLTAGGDEQFF. The CDR3 DNA follows: TGTGCCAGCAGCTTAACGGCGGGAGGTGATGAGCAGTTCTTC.

This clone has just a few counts. This chain connects TRBV7-2 to TRBJ2-6; TRBD1 matches at 9 bases. With 0 bases clipped from V and 3 bases from J, the junction kept 6 bases outside the gene matches. Looked up from germline, CDR1 is SGHTA and CDR2 is FQGNSA. The CDR3 is made up of 18 amino acids. CDR3 sequence: CASSLAGTGNVGANVLTF. The DNA for the CDR3 is TGTGCCAGCAGCTTAGCCGGGACAGGGAACGTTGGGGCCAACGTCCTGACTTTC.

V and J are TRBV28 and TRBJ1-4, with 8 bases that match TRBD1. The V gene end was trimmed by 3 bases and the J gene end by 8 bases; junction bases not matched to a gene: 2. The germline V gene has CDR1 MDHEN and CDR2 SYDVKM. The CDR3 contains 13 residues. In nucleotides, the CDR3 is TGTGCCAGCAGTTTGCGGGACAGGGAAAAACTGTTTTTT. Protein sequence: CASSLRDREKLFF.

This clone was seen a handful of times. The chain employs TRBV11-2 and TRBJ2-7; 13 positions match TRBD2. This CDR3 comprises 16 residues. Trimming cost V 5 bases and J 3 bases; bases outside gene matches: 7. In germline, CDR1 is SGHAT, CDR2 FQNNGV. The CDR3 DNA sequence: TGTGCCAGCAGCACACGGACTAGCGGGAGCATCTACGAGCAGTACTTC. Translating gives CASSTRTSGSIYEQYF.

The chain is built from TRBV10-3 and TRBJ1-1, with D possibly TRBD1 on 5 matching bases. The V and J ends lost 0 bases and 1 base respectively, with 15 bases between them. This CDR3 is 17 amino acids long. Germline CDR1 reads ENHRY; CDR2 reads SYGVKD. The DNA of the CDR3 is TGTGCCATCAGTGAGTCGGTAGTGGAGGGGTGGAACACTGAAGCTTTCTTT. Its protein is CAISESVVEGWNTEAFF.

The table lists this clone with a few counts. The V gene is TRBV28, the J gene TRBJ2-7, with 8 bases fitting TRBD2. The CDR3 is made up of 18 amino acids. Germline V gives CDR1 MDHEN, CDR2 SYDVKM. J lost 1 base, V lost 7 bases, and 18 bases had no gene match. CDR3 in amino acids: CASIKGPRYGRASYEQYF. The CDR3 coding sequence is TGTGCCAGCATAAAAGGTCCCAGATACGGGAGGGCATCCTACGAGCAGTACTTC.

V and J are TRBV7-2 and TRBJ2-7; 7 bases fit TRBD1. V trimming: 3 bases; J trimming: 6 bases; junction bases outside the gene matches: 5. The CDR3 contains 13 residues. The germline CDR1 and CDR2 sequences are SGHTA and FQGNSA. For the CDR3, the DNA is TGTGCCAGCAGCTTCGACAGGGTAGGCGAGCAGTACTTC. It encodes CASSFDRVGEQYF.

This clone was picked up many times. The chain is built from TRBV7-6 and TRBJ2-1; TRBD2 might be the D (5 bases). From germline, CDR1 is SGHVS and CDR2 FNYEAQ. Trimming took 2 bases from V and 7 from J, leaving 9 bases between them. CDR3 length: 13 residues. CDR3 sequence reads: CASSLSRENEQFF. The CDR3 region has the DNA TGTGCCAGCAGCTTATCCCGGGAAAATGAGCAGTTCTTC.

This chain joins TRBV5-1 and TRBJ2-7; 9 bases align to TRBD1. The V segment lost 0 bases and the J segment 3 bases; nucleotides outside the gene matches: 1. The CDR3 has 14 amino acids. Germline CDR1 SGHRS, CDR2 YFSETQ. CDR3 sequence: CASSLGDRDYEQYF. The DNA for the CDR3 is TGCGCCAGCAGCTTGGGGGACAGGGACTACGAGCAGTACTTC.

This clone was detected a few times. The V and J genes are TRBV30 and TRBJ1-1; D might be TRBD1 (5 bases). CDR1 GTSNPN and CDR2 SVGIG come from the germline V gene (reference sequence). The V end was cut by 0 bases, the J end by 8 bases, with 7 bases between. The CDR3 is 11 residues long. CDR3 bases: TGTGCCTGGAGTGTACGACAGGAAGCTTTCTTT. As protein: CAWSVRQEAFF.

The rearrangement joins TRBV4-1 to TRBJ2-7; 10 bases align to TRBD2. Germline V gene lookup returns CDR1 MGHRA and CDR2 YSYEKL. Germline trimming cut 4 bases from V and 4 bases from J; bases unmatched to any gene: 4. This CDR3 has 14 amino acids. The CDR3 is CASSLGTSAYEQYF. The CDR3, as DNA: TGCGCCAGCAGCCTCGGGACTAGCGCTTACGAGCAGTACTTC.

This clone was counted between two and nine times. This sequence joins TRBV11-3 and TRBJ2-3; D might be TRBD1 (5 bases). The CDR3 consists of 14 residues. Trimming removed 2 bases at V and 6 bases at J, with 12 bases between. Germline assignment: CDR1 SGHNT and CDR2 YENEEA. The DNA for the CDR3 is TGTGCCAGCAGCTTATTCCAGGGTATGGATACGCAGTATTTT. Translation: CASSLFQGMDTQYF.

This clone was recorded many times. This chain joins TRBV30 and TRBJ1-5; D is perhaps TRBD1 (5 bases). The V and J ends lost 4 bases and 8 bases respectively, with 18 bases between them. The CDR3 runs to 14 residues. CDR1 GTSNPN and CDR2 SVGIG come from the germline V gene (reference sequence). The CDR3 nucleotides read TGTGCCTGGAAGGGGAAAGTGGGATCCGAGCCCCAGCATTTT. This sequence encodes CAWKGKVGSEPQHF.

The genes are TRBV4-1 and TRBJ2-7; possibly TRBD2 for D (5 bases). Germline assignment: CDR1 MGHRA and CDR2 YSYEKL. V lost 4 bases and J 1 base, leaving 11 bases between the germline ends. The CDR3 runs 14 residues. CDR3 in DNA: TGCGCCAGCAGCCCCAGACTAAGTTCCTACGAGCAGTACTTC. Translated, it gives CASSPRLSSYEQYF.

This clone was detected a few times. The gene calls are TRBV6-1 and TRBJ1-5; 9 bases match TRBD1. V shed 11 bases, J shed 5 bases, and the junction held 10 bases outside the gene matches. The length of the CDR3 is 14 residues. Per the germline V gene, CDR1 is MNHNS and CDR2 is SASEGT. CDR3: CAVDGGQGYQPQHF. In DNA form, the CDR3 reads TGTGCCGTCGACGGAGGACAGGGGTATCAGCCCCAGCATTTT.

The V gene is TRBV28, the J gene TRBJ1-1; 7 bases match TRBD1. The CDR3 consists of 15 residues. Per germline, CDR1 MDHEN and CDR2 SYDVKM. The V segment lost 3 bases and the J segment 4 bases; nucleotides outside the gene matches: 8. The CDR3 coding sequence is TGTGCCAGCAGTTTGGGTGACGCAGGGGGCACTGAAGCTTTCTTT. This sequence encodes CASSLGDAGGTEAFF.

This clone has a handful of counts. The V call is TRBV5-8, the J call TRBJ2-1; 13 positions match TRBD2. V lost 4 bases to trimming and J lost 3 bases; unmatched junction nucleotides: 10. Germline V gene lookup returns CDR1 SGHTS and CDR2 YDEGEE. There are 18 residues in the CDR3. The CDR3 DNA follows: TGTGCCAGCAGCCCGGGACTAGCGGGGTCTTTTGTCTACAATGAGCAGTTCTTC. Protein sequence: CASSPGLAGSFVYNEQFF.

The CDR3 DNA reads TGTGCCAGCAGTTTGACTAGCGGGAGGGGGGAGCTGTTTTTT. Translating gives CASSLTSGRGELFF. The chain links TRBV27 to TRBJ2-2, with 13 bases fitting TRBD2. CDR1 is MNHEY, CDR2 SMNVEV, per germline (reference sequence). V shed 3 bases and J 8 bases; nucleotides not matched to a gene: 0. This CDR3 has 14 amino acids.

This rearrangement joins TRBV7-2 to TRBJ2-2; the D gene is possibly TRBD1 (5 bases). V lost 2 bases and J lost 0, with 10 bases in between. CDR1 is SGHTA, CDR2 FQGNSA, per germline. The CDR3 extends over 16 amino acids. In DNA, the CDR3 is TGTGCCAGCAGCTTACGACAGCGAGCGAACACCGGGGAGCTGTTTTTT. This encodes CASSLRQRANTGELFF.

This clone was seen more than once but under ten times. The gene calls are TRBV10-1 and TRBJ2-7, with 10 bases that match TRBD2. CDR1 is WNHNN and CDR2 is SYGVQD in the germline V gene (reference sequence). Unmatched junction bases numbered 3, after V lost 1 base and J lost 3 bases. The CDR3 is 15 residues long. CDR3 sequence (DNA): TGCGCCAGCAGTGAGTGGCCTAGCGGGAGCTACGAGCAGTACTTC. Translating gives CASSEWPSGSYEQYF.

J is TRBJ2-7 and V is TRBV6-1; maybe TRBD1 (5 bases). The CDR3 runs 13 residues. V was clipped by 6 bases and J by 6 bases, with 15 bases between them. Looked up from germline, CDR1 is MNHNS and CDR2 is SASEGT. The CDR3 DNA follows: TGTGCCAGCAGAGGGGAAGCTTCGCGCGAGCAGTACTTC. Its protein product is CASRGEASREQYF.

The chain carries TRBV28 and TRBJ1-4; 9 bases agree with TRBD1. Germline lookup yields CDR1 MDHEN and CDR2 SYDVKM. V was pared by 5 bases and J by 11 bases, with 12 bases of the junction left unmatched. This CDR3 comprises 15 residues. The CDR3 DNA reads TGTGCCAGCAGTCTGGGGGGACAGGGCCTCTTGAAACTGTTTTTT. It codes for CASSLGGQGLLKLFF.

This clone was seen only a few times. The chain has TRBV28 and TRBJ1-1; D is unresolved. The CDR3 totals 16 residues. Germline loops: CDR1 MDHEN, CDR2 SYDVKM. Trimming removed 1 base at V and 1 base at J, with 13 bases between. The CDR3 loop is CASSLSVGVTNTEAFF. The CDR3 DNA is TGTGCCAGCAGTTTATCAGTCGGGGTCACGAACACTGAAGCTTTCTTT.

This rearrangement joins TRBV19 to TRBJ2-7; 9 positions agree with TRBD2. V shed 5 bases and J 7 bases; nucleotides not matched to a gene: 21. The CDR3 has 18 residues. Germline V lookup: CDR1 LNHDA, CDR2 SQIVND (reference sequence). The CDR3 here is CASSLMPPLSGRIHEQYF. In DNA, the CDR3 is TGTGCCAGTAGTCTTATGCCCCCTTTAAGCGGGAGGATACATGAGCAGTACTTC.

This clone was picked up a small number of times. Given a much more abundant clone one base away, this may be a read error. Other DNA sequences in the same sample also yield this CDR3. This sequence joins TRBV27 and TRBJ2-2, with D perhaps matching TRBD1 (6 bases). The CDR3 contains 13 residues. CDR1 MNHEY and CDR2 SMNVEV come from the germline V gene (reference sequence). V was trimmed by 3 bases and J by 5 bases, leaving 7 bases between them. The CDR3 DNA reads TGTGCCAGCAGTTTTCAGGGGACCGGGGAGCTGTTTTTT. Translation: CASSFQGTGELFF.

In its sample, this clone was seen a few times. V is TRBV5-1 and J is TRBJ1-4; 7 bases fit TRBD1. V was clipped by 3 bases and J by 8 bases; unmatched bases: 16. The germline gives CDR1 SGHRS, CDR2 YFSETQ. The CDR3 sequence is 17 residues long. The CDR3 here is CASSWYPTGDAKEKLFF. In nucleotides, the CDR3 is TGCGCCAGCAGCTGGTACCCTACAGGGGATGCGAAAGAAAAACTGTTTTTT.

In this sample, this clone turned up a few times. The chain uses TRBV28 and TRBJ2-5; possibly TRBD1 for D (5 bases). V gave up 5 bases and J gave up 5 bases, with 12 bases separating them. Germline V gene data show CDR1 as MDHEN and CDR2 as SYDVKM. This CDR3 has 13 amino acids. CDR3 nucleotides: TGTGCCAGCAGTACAGGACGGTGGGAGACCCAGTACTTC. Translated, it gives CASSTGRWETQYF.

This clone is a singleton in its sample. The chain recombines TRBV5-1 with TRBJ1-1, with 7 bases identical to TRBD1. The CDR3 covers 14 residues. Germline CDR1 is SGHRS and CDR2 is YFSETQ. V lost 3 bases, J lost 9 bases, and 11 bases stayed unmatched. The CDR3 DNA reads TGCGCCAGCAGCTCGGACCCAGGGGGTTCGAAAGCTTTCTTT. Translated, it gives CASSSDPGGSKAFF.

This clone was seen only a few times. J is TRBJ2-1 and V is TRBV9; no reliable D call. The germline V and J ends were trimmed by 0 bases and 9 bases, with 4 bases remaining between them. From germline, CDR1 is SGDLS and CDR2 YYNGEE. This CDR3 contains 11 residues. DNA of the CDR3: TGTGCCAGCAGCGTAGAGCGTGAGCAGTTCTTC. Protein: CASSVEREQFF.